This T cell receptor (beta chain) came from a study of cytomegalovirus exposure and HLA in healthy donors. Study-level points and caveats: A classifier reportedly called cytomegalovirus status with high sensitivity and specificity.

Both 60 Vbeta primers and 13 Jbeta primers went into the PCR. Clones were sequenced by immunoSEQ multiplex PCR, and TCRdb holds only the in-frame ones, with some missing. The sample holds more than 100,000 clones, approximately 90% seen once. CDR1 and CDR2 (germline): SGDLS, YYNGEE. This CDR3 is built from 15 residues. Trimming shortened V by 0 bases and J by 4 bases, and 10 bases separated the two germline ends. About this clone: The antigen is undetermined.

The chain joins TRBV9 to TRBJ2-2; D perhaps matches TRBD2 (6 bases). The sequence derives from a woman aged 30 to 39 in good health and CMV-seronegative. The specimen sequenced was PBMCs. In DNA form, the CDR3 reads TGTGCCAGCAGCGTAGGTGCTAGCGTCACCGGGGAGCTGTTTTTT. This encodes CASSVGASVTGELFF.